This T cell receptor (beta chain) was captured by sequencing in a study of shared clonotypes between healthy human individuals. Study-wide results and limits: Larger richness was generally estimated for naive than memory subsets. Relative to clonotypes present in all four donors, those not shared had lower generation probabilities.

Regarding this clone: Its antigen is not identified. In the same sample, other DNA sequences code for this CDR3.

Germline CDR1 and CDR2: LGHNA and YNFKEQ. This CDR3 has 15 residues. V gave up 1 base and J gave up 8 bases; unmatched junction bases: 6. Some clones are missing from TCRdb's copy, which holds only in-frame ones; the method was immunoSEQ multiplex PCR. The table lists 650,000 to 750,000 clones, about two thirds of them singletons. All donors were healthy HIV-negative adults lacking recent acute infections or vaccinations. The chain has TRBV4-2 and TRBJ1-2; 11 bases match TRBD1. This clonotype originated in a woman aged 30 to 39 in good health. Sequencing used memory CD4+ T cells sorted from blood. As to subset: CD45RA-negative fraction. CDR3 protein: CASSQAGTGGLGYTF. The CDR3 nucleotides read TGTGCCAGCAGCCAAGCCGGGACAGGGGGTTTAGGCTACACCTTC.